This TCR beta chain derives from a study of T cell responses to AZD1222 COVID-19 vaccine. Study-level findings and limits: A reported finding is that nearly half of spike-specific TCRs target unmutated variant regions. Sampling captured repertoires only after the peak T cell response. Mostly white British, mostly female donors; authors suggested clonal diversity may be underestimated.

The V and J ends lost 4 bases and 0 bases respectively, with 13 bases between them. CDR3 length equals 16 residues. Germline-derived CDR1 and CDR2 are MGHRA and YSYEKL. The repertoire was sequenced with immunoSEQ multiplex PCR; TCRdb's copy has only in-frame clones and lacks some. The sample shows around 110,000 clones, 70% to 90% of them seen only once. Remarks on this clone: As yet, its antigen is unknown.

Sequenced here: peripheral blood, sampled 28 days after the second AZD1222 dose. The sequence derives from an adult who received the AZD1222 COVID-19 vaccine. The rearrangement joins TRBV4-1 to TRBJ1-3; D is undetermined. The CDR3 protein is CASSLLPVLSGNTIYF. CDR3 coding DNA: TGCGCCAGCAGCCTTCTACCGGTCCTCTCTGGAAACACCATATATTTT.